The clone carrying this T cell receptor beta chain was observed many times. This sample was included in a study of T cells after yellow fever vaccination. A single record per CDR3 protein comes from TCRdb applying MiXCR to the 5' RACE reads. This table has about 340,000 distinct CDR3 sequences, about 12% appearing once. Trimming stripped 0 bases from V and 5 bases from J, with 13 bases between. The length of the CDR3 is 15 residues. Germline CDR1 DFQATT, CDR2 SNEGSKA (reference sequence). The chain has TRBV20-1 and TRBJ1-4; no clear D. The sequencing here drew on CD4+ T cells sorted from PBMCs, taken 15 days after the yellow fever booster vaccination. The receptor comes from a man between 18 and 29 years old who received the YFV17D yellow fever vaccine. The CDR3 is CSARDPGGRNEKLFF. Written as DNA, the CDR3 is TGCAGTGCTAGAGATCCGGGCGGACGAAATGAAAAACTGTTTTTT.